Listed here are 24 T cell receptor beta chains from one sample, sequenced in a study of T cell responses to AZD1222 COVID-19 vaccine. Produced via immunoSEQ multiplex PCR; TCRdb's table is partial and in-frame only. The sample records fewer than 200,000 clones, about 87% being singletons. The sequencing here drew on peripheral blood, taken on day 0 of AZD1222 vaccination. The receptors stem from an adult in good health.

The rearrangement uses TRBV4-3 and TRBJ1-6; a possible D gene is TRBD1 (5 bases). Trimming took 0 bases from V and 5 from J, leaving 11 bases between them. The V gene's germline CDR1 is LGHNA and CDR2 YSLEER. The CDR3 runs to 16 residues. The DNA of the CDR3 is TGCGCCAGCAGCCAAGAGGGTGGCAGGGATAATTCACCCCTCCACTTT. Translation gives CASSQEGGRDNSPLHF.

This clone has a single count. This chain uses TRBV6-5 with TRBJ1-3; no reliable D call. CDR1 is MNHEY, CDR2 SVGAGI, per germline. The CDR3 loop spans 14 amino acids. V lost 6 bases, J lost 4 bases, and 13 bases lay in between. The CDR3 sequence is CASSLDVRGNTIYF. The DNA of the CDR3 is TGTGCCAGCAGCCTCGACGTTCGAGGAAACACCATATATTTT.

The J gene is TRBJ2-1, the V gene TRBV24-1; 8 positions match TRBD2. From germline, CDR1 is KGHDR and CDR2 SFDVKD. The V and J ends lost 3 bases and 7 bases, in that order; junction bases with no gene match: 13. The CDR3 sequence is 17 residues long. CDR3 protein: CATSDPTPGLVWNEQFF. CDR3 nucleotides: TGTGCCACCAGTGATCCTACCCCGGGACTAGTGTGGAATGAGCAGTTCTTC.

This sequence joins TRBV11-2 and TRBJ1-4; TRBD1 matches 9 bases. Unmatched junction bases numbered 4, after V lost 0 bases and J lost 8 bases. Germline lookup yields CDR1 SGHAT and CDR2 FQNNGV. The CDR3 has 15 amino acids. CDR3 nucleotides: TGTGCCAGCAGCTTAGAAGGGGACAGGGTAGAAAAACTGTTTTTT. Translated: CASSLEGDRVEKLFF.

The gene calls are TRBV21-1 and TRBJ1-4; whether TRBD1, the table's D call, matches the DNA was not checked. TRBV21-1 corresponds to a pseudogene. This CDR3 has 18 residues. CDR3 DNA sequence: TGTGCCAGCAGCAAAAGGTGGGACAGGGAAGGGGTTGATGAAAAACTGTTTTTT. It translates to CASSKRWDREGVDEKLFF.

This clone was seen once. The chain employs TRBV9 and TRBJ1-1; a possible D gene is TRBD1 (5 bases). Deletions cut 6 bases from V and 5 bases from J, with 14 bases between. Germline-derived CDR1 and CDR2 are SGDLS and YYNGEE. This CDR3 comprises 13 residues. CDR3 in DNA: TGTGCCAGCATCCCCCAGGGAGGAACTGAAGCTTTCTTT. Translation: CASIPQGGTEAFF.

The CDR3 here is CASSLATGDRGQREQYF. The CDR3 coding sequence is TGTGCCAGCAGTTTAGCAACCGGAGACAGGGGGCAAAGGGAGCAGTACTTC. The genes are TRBV28 and TRBJ2-7; the match to TRBD1 covers 10 bases. Trimming removed 2 bases from V and 7 bases from J; junction bases left unmatched: 14. Germline V lookup: CDR1 MDHEN, CDR2 SYDVKM. The CDR3 runs to 17 residues. Full variable domain (outside the CDR3, taken from reference TRBV28 and TRBJ2-7): DVKVTQSSRYLVKRTGEKVFLECVQDMDHENMFWYRQDPGLGLRLIYFSYDVKMKEKGDIPEGYSVSREKKERFSLILESASTNQTSMYLCASSLATGDRGQREQYFGPGTRLTVT.

The gene calls are TRBV5-6 and TRBJ2-7, with 8 bases that match TRBD2. V trimming: 0 bases; J trimming: 6 bases; junction bases outside the gene matches: 8. Germline lookup yields CDR1 SGHDT and CDR2 YYEEEE. This CDR3 has 15 amino acids. CDR3 coding DNA: TGTGCCAGCAGCTTGGAGACCGGGAGGGTTAGCGAGCAGTACTTC. It codes for CASSLETGRVSEQYF.

This clone came up a few times. The chain couples TRBV23-1 to TRBJ1-2; possibly TRBD1 for D (6 bases). TRBV23-1 belongs to the ORF category, with a function that is uncertain. The germline V and J ends were trimmed by 7 bases and 8 bases, with 17 bases remaining between them. The CDR3 is 13 amino acids. Here the CDR3 reads CASIWGARRGYTF. The CDR3, as DNA: TGCGCCAGCATATGGGGGGCCCGGCGGGGCTACACCTTC.

The V call is TRBV19, the J call TRBJ2-6, with 10 bases aligning to TRBD1. This CDR3 region has 18 residues. In germline, CDR1 is LNHDA, CDR2 SQIVND (reference sequence). Germline trimming cut 1 base from V and 4 bases from J; bases unmatched to any gene: 7. CDR3 sequence (DNA): TGTGCCAGTAGTATAGTGGGGACAGGGGCAAGCGGGGCCAACGTCCTGACTTTC. Translation: CASSIVGTGASGANVLTF.

V is TRBV29-1 and J is TRBJ1-2; TRBD1 might be the D (5 bases). Germline values: CDR1 SQVTM, CDR2 ANQGSEA. CDR3 length: 13 residues. V lost 7 bases, J lost 2 bases, and 14 bases lay in between. The CDR3 coding sequence is TGCAGCGCCGCCCGGGACTTCAACTATGGCTACACCTTC. It encodes CSAARDFNYGYTF.

The chain uses TRBV7-9 and TRBJ2-5; 13 positions agree with TRBD2. CDR1 is SEHNR, CDR2 FQNEAQ, per germline (reference sequence). CDR3 length: 14 amino acids. V lost 6 bases and J lost 5; bases outside the gene matches: 3. The CDR3, as DNA: TGTGCCAGCAGACTAGCGGGGGGGCCTGAGACCCAGTACTTC. Its translation: CASRLAGGPETQYF.

Note on this clone: Other DNA variants within this sample encode the same CDR3. The rearrangement links TRBV7-2 to TRBJ2-7; 8 positions agree with TRBD2. CDR1 is SGHTA and CDR2 is FQGNSA in the germline V gene. With 3 bases clipped from V and 2 bases from J, the junction kept 3 bases outside the gene matches. The CDR3 covers 14 residues. CDR3 loop: CASSFTSGTYEQYF. The CDR3 DNA is TGTGCCAGCAGCTTTACTAGCGGTACCTACGAGCAGTACTTC. The full variable domain, in which reference TRBV7-2 and TRBJ2-7 provide the parts outside the CDR3, is GAGVSQSPSNKVTEKGKDVELRCDPISGHTALYWYRQSLGQGLEFLIYFQGNSAPDKSGLPSDRFSAERTGGSVSTLTIQRTQQEDSAVYLCASSFTSGTYEQYFGPGTRLTVT.

This chain connects TRBV27 to TRBJ1-4; perhaps TRBD1 as D (5 bases). Trimming pared 5 bases from V and 8 bases from J, leaving 12 bases between. Germline V gives CDR1 MNHEY, CDR2 SMNVEV (reference sequence). This CDR3 spans 13 amino acids. Written as DNA, the CDR3 is TGTGCCAGCAGTCCGGGACTTAGAGAAAAACTGTTTTTT. Protein product: CASSPGLREKLFF.

The chain joins TRBV5-1 to TRBJ2-3, with 7 bases lining up with TRBD2. The germline CDR1 and CDR2 sequences are SGHRS and YFSETQ. Losses at the gene ends were 2 bases for V and 3 bases for J; bases not matched to a gene: 6. CDR3 length: 15 residues. CDR3 in DNA: TGCGCCAGCAGCTTTACGGGGAGGGGTACAGATACGCAGTATTTT. Protein product: CASSFTGRGTDTQYF.

The chain combines TRBV6-2 or TRBV6-3 with TRBJ2-2, with D perhaps matching TRBD2 (5 bases). The CDR3 contains 15 residues. CDR1 and CDR2 from the germline V gene are MNHEY and SVGEGT. V lost 5 bases to trimming and J lost 1 base, with 11 bases between them. The CDR3 coding sequence is TGTGCCAGCAGTGGACTGGGTGGGAACACCGGGGAGCTGTTTTTT. Translation: CASSGLGGNTGELFF.

The chain employs TRBV5-1 and TRBJ1-3; weak D call: TRBD1 (5 bases). Trimming stripped 3 bases from V and 0 bases from J, with 10 bases between. Germline-derived CDR1 and CDR2 are SGHRS and YFSETQ. The CDR3 extends over 15 amino acids. CDR3 sequence reads: CASSSGRVSGNTIYF. CDR3 coding DNA: TGCGCCAGCAGCTCGGGACGGGTCTCTGGAAACACCATATATTTT.

The genes are TRBV25-1 and TRBJ2-7; D is possibly TRBD1 (7 bases). The germline CDR1 and CDR2 sequences are MGHDK and SYGVNS. The CDR3 is made up of 15 amino acids. Trimming removed 4 bases at V and 6 bases at J, with 19 bases between. Here the CDR3 reads CASSVHRGGSGEQYF. The DNA for the CDR3 is TGTGCCAGCAGTGTTCACAGGGGTGGTAGCGGCGAGCAGTACTTC.

J is TRBJ1-2 and V is TRBV5-5, with TRBD1 matching 7 bases. Germline V gene lookup returns CDR1 SGHKS and CDR2 YYEKEE (reference sequence). V was pared by 3 bases and J by 8 bases, with 4 bases of the junction left unmatched. The CDR3 totals 12 residues. This CDR3 is CASSYRGGGYTF. CDR3 DNA sequence: TGTGCCAGCAGCTACAGGGGTGGGGGCTACACCTTC.

The chain is built from TRBV27 and TRBJ1-2; weak D call: TRBD1 (5 bases). Germline CDR1 reads MNHEY; CDR2 reads SMNVEV (reference sequence). The germline V and J ends were trimmed by 2 bases and 7 bases, with 11 bases remaining between them. The CDR3 is 13 amino acids. The CDR3 protein is CASSLLGTGGYTF. CDR3 in DNA: TGTGCCAGCAGTTTACTGGGGACGGGTGGCTACACCTTC.

V is TRBV21-1 and J is TRBJ1-6. TRBV21-1 is recorded as a pseudogene. CDR3 length equals 15 residues. The CDR3 DNA sequence: TGTGCCAGCAGCAACCCCGGGACGAATAATTCACCCCTCCACTTT. It is translated as CASSNPGTNNSPLHF.

The chain carries TRBV6-6 and TRBJ2-1, with 7 bases lining up with TRBD2. Germline V gives CDR1 MNHNY, CDR2 SVGAGI (reference sequence). The ends lost 5 bases at V and 0 bases at J; junction bases unmatched: 7. The CDR3 is made up of 16 amino acids. The CDR3 loop reads CASSGPGGSSYNEQFF. DNA for the CDR3: TGTGCCAGCAGTGGACCCGGGGGGAGCTCCTACAATGAGCAGTTCTTC.

This sequence joins TRBV4-1 and TRBJ2-1; D unclear. The ends were cut back, 1 base at V and 6 bases at J, with 10 bases in the middle. Germline-derived CDR1 and CDR2 are MGHRA and YSYEKL. The CDR3 has 14 residues. CDR3 nucleotide sequence: TGCGCCAGCAGCCAAGGGGCAGTACTCAATGAGCAGTTCTTC. It translates to CASSQGAVLNEQFF.

V and J are TRBV28 and TRBJ1-4, with D maybe TRBD1 (6 bases). The V gene lost 11 bases and the J gene lost 4 bases, with 14 bases spanning the gap. CDR1 and CDR2 from the germline V gene are MDHEN and SYDVKM. This CDR3 contains 13 residues. CDR3 sequence reads: CAASGQLNEKLFF. CDR3 DNA: TGTGCCGCATCAGGACAGCTTAATGAAAAACTGTTTTTT.